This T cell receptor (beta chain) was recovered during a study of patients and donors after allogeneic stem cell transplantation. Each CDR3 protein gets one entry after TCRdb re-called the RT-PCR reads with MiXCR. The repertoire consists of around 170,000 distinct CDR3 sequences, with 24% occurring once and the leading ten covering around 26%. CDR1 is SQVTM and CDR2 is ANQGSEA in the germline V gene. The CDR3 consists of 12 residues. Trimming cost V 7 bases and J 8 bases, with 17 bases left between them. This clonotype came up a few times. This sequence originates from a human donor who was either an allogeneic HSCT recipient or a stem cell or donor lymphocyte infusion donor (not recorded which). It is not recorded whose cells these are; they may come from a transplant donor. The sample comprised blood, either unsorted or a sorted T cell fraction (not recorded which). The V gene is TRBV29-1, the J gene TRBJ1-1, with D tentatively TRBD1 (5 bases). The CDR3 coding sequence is TGCAGCGCTAGACTGGACATCCCAGAAGCTTTCTTT. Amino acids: CSARLDIPEAFF.